One and the same sample provided the 24 T cell receptor beta chains below, sequenced in a study of identical twins (TCRdb year 2016). Library construction relied on 5' RACE. TCRdb records Illumina HiSeq 2000 as the sequencer. TCRdb itself trimmed the public reads at Q25 with fastp, ran MiXCR and retained productive beta chains. CDR3 protein sequences are deduplicated, and each keeps its most common genes and DNA. The sample records 350,000 to 400,000 distinct CDR3 sequences, approximately 8.8% of which are singletons. Under 10% of the sample lies in the top ten. Material: naive T cells sorted from blood. Interpreted using the paper, the cell subset or site label stands for: cells isolated with a human naive T-cell isolation kit. All receptors come from a woman aged 45-65 years in good health.

This clonotype was found a few times. The rearrangement joins TRBV24-1 to TRBJ2-1, with a possible D match to TRBD2 (7 bases). In germline, CDR1 is KGHDR, CDR2 SFDVKD. Trimming shortened V by 9 bases and J by 8 bases, and 19 bases separated the two germline ends. There are 14 residues in the CDR3. CDR3 in amino acids: CATQRRGPSDEQFF. The CDR3 nucleotides are TGTGCCACCCAAAGGCGGGGGCCATCCGATGAGCAGTTCTTC.

This clonotype came up many times. This sequence joins TRBV29-1 and TRBJ1-1; D is ambiguous. V lost 4 bases, J lost 10 bases, and 16 bases lay in between. Looked up from germline, CDR1 is SQVTM and CDR2 is ANQGSEA. The CDR3 has 12 amino acids. The CDR3 bases are TGCAGCGTTGCAACAGTTAAGGACGTAGCTTTCTTT. This codes for CSVATVKDVAFF.

The genes are TRBV20-1 and TRBJ2-1, with no clear D. The CDR3 extends over 15 amino acids. In germline, CDR1 is DFQATT, CDR2 SNEGSKA (reference sequence). With 2 bases removed from V and 6 bases from J, the gap between germline ends came to 17 bases. The CDR3 loop reads CSARIQVAGANEQFF. CDR3 in DNA: TGCAGTGCTAGAATCCAAGTAGCAGGCGCCAATGAGCAGTTCTTC.

The V gene is TRBV5-6, the J gene TRBJ1-2, with D possibly matching TRBD1 (6 bases). V lost 4 bases and J 7 bases, leaving 14 bases between the germline ends. CDR3 length equals 13 residues. Germline-derived CDR1 and CDR2 are SGHDT and YYEEEE. The CDR3 bases are TGTGCCAGCAGCCTACAGGGTGTAGGTGGCTACACCTTC. Translated, it gives CASSLQGVGGYTF.

This clonotype was counted only a few times. The rearrangement joins TRBV12-5 to TRBJ1-6; no definite D call. The CDR3 is 15 amino acids. Germline-derived CDR1 and CDR2 are LGHNT and FRNRAP. V shed 1 base and J shed 6 bases, with 10 bases lying between them. CDR3 protein: CASGLARSPNSPLHF. The CDR3, as DNA: TGTGCTAGTGGTTTGGCCCGCTCCCCTAATTCACCCCTCCACTTT.

This rearrangement joins TRBV2 to TRBJ1-3; no clear D gene. Trimming removed 3 bases at V and 1 base at J, with 7 bases between. This CDR3 spans 14 amino acids. The germline CDR1 and CDR2 sequences are SNHLY and FYNNEI. Here the CDR3 reads CASSERASGNTIYF. CDR3 DNA: TGTGCCAGCAGTGAGCGGGCTTCTGGAAACACCATATATTTT. Based on the CDR3 plus reference TRBV2 and TRBJ1-3, the full variable domain is EPEVTQTPSHQVTQMGQEVILRCVPISNHLYFYWYRQILGQKVEFLVSFYNNEISEKSEIFDDQFSVERPDGSNFTLKIRSTKLEDSAMYFCASSERASGNTIYFGEGSWLTVV.

This clonotype was seen more than once but under ten times. This chain joins TRBV5-1 and TRBJ1-3; a weak D match, TRBD1 (6 bases). Trimming cost V 3 bases and J 0 bases, with 10 bases left between them. Per germline, CDR1 SGHRS and CDR2 YFSETQ. This CDR3 is 15 amino acids long. CDR3 amino acids: CASSSTGNSGNTIYF. The CDR3 bases are TGCGCCAGCAGCTCGACAGGAAACTCTGGAAACACCATATATTTT. The whole variable domain, remainder taken from reference TRBV5-1 and TRBJ1-3, is KAGVTQTPRYLIKTRGQQVTLSCSPISGHRSVSWYQQTPGQGLQFLFEYFSETQRNKGNFPGRFSGRQFSNSRSEMNVSTLELGDSALYLCASSSTGNSGNTIYFGEGSWLTVV.

This clonotype has just a few counts. This chain links TRBV12-3 or TRBV12-4 with TRBJ2-3; D is undetermined. The CDR3 is 15 amino acids. V shed 5 bases and J shed 5 bases, with 17 bases lying between them. The CDR3 sequence: CASSPPRWRLDTQYF. The CDR3 DNA reads TGTGCCAGCAGTCCCCCTCGATGGCGGCTAGATACGCAGTATTTT.

This clonotype was counted a few times. The chain has TRBV12-5 and TRBJ2-1; 7 bases are a match to TRBD2. Unmatched junction bases numbered 15, after V lost 0 bases and J lost 1 base. CDR3 length equals 20 residues. Germline CDR1 reads LGHNT; CDR2 reads FRNRAP. This CDR3 reads CASGLVLGGGPVGSYNEQFF. The CDR3 nucleotides read TGTGCTAGTGGTTTGGTACTCGGGGGAGGGCCTGTCGGATCCTACAATGAGCAGTTCTTC.

Concerning this clonotype itself: A much larger clone differs from this one at a single base, so this may be a read error. The chain uses TRBV25-1 and TRBJ2-5; D is tentatively TRBD1 or TRBD2 (5 bases each). The V end lost 7 bases, the J end lost 2 bases, and 20 bases lay between the germline ends. The CDR3 covers 16 residues. Germline V gene lookup returns CDR1 MGHDK and CDR2 SYGVNS. CDR3 in amino acids: CASKHGARISQETQYF. DNA for the CDR3: TGTGCCAGCAAACACGGGGCTAGGATAAGTCAAGAGACCCAGTACTTC.

This chain connects TRBV20-1 to TRBJ1-2; D uncertain. V lost 5 bases and J lost 2, with 18 bases in between. The CDR3 runs 15 residues. Germline CDR1 and CDR2: DFQATT and SNEGSKA (reference sequence). The CDR3 coding sequence is TGCAGTGCTCATACAAGCAGCGGCAGAAACTATGGCTACACCTTC. This sequence encodes CSAHTSSGRNYGYTF.

This clonotype was seen repeatedly, ten times or more. The chain is built from TRBV10-3 and TRBJ2-5, with D possibly being TRBD2 (6 bases). This CDR3 region has 13 residues. Germline-derived CDR1 and CDR2 are ENHRY and SYGVKD. Between the trimmed V and J ends, which lost 10 bases and 4 bases, there was a span of 16 bases. CDR3 loop: CASRRGLGETQYF. The CDR3 DNA reads TGTGCCAGTAGAAGGGGACTTGGAGAGACCCAGTACTTC.

This clonotype was seen many times. The chain links TRBV20-1 to TRBJ2-1; D possibly uses TRBD1 or TRBD2 (5 bases each). Deletions cut 8 bases from V and 7 bases from J, with 18 bases between. The CDR3 runs to 13 residues. Per the germline V gene, CDR1 is DFQATT and CDR2 is SNEGSKA (reference sequence). This CDR3 is CSTRGALGNEQFF. The CDR3 DNA reads as TGCAGTACCAGAGGGGCCCTCGGGAATGAGCAGTTCTTC.

This chain joins TRBV6-5 and TRBJ2-2; tentatively, D is TRBD2 (6 bases). V gave up 7 bases and J gave up 1 base, with 10 bases separating them. Germline CDR1 and CDR2: MNHEY and SVGAGI. This CDR3 is built from 14 residues. This CDR3 is CASMIGGNTGELFF. The DNA of the CDR3 is TGTGCCAGCATGATCGGGGGGAACACCGGGGAGCTGTTTTTT.

J is TRBJ2-2 and V is TRBV12-3 or TRBV12-4; D is unresolved. Trimming cost V 7 bases and J 2 bases, with 8 bases left between them. The CDR3 extends over 13 amino acids. The CDR3 DNA is TGTGCCAGCAAACTCCCCAACACCGGGGAGCTGTTTTTT. Translating gives CASKLPNTGELFF.

This clonotype was detected ten times or more. J is TRBJ2-7 and V is TRBV29-1; TRBD1 aligns across 7 bases. Germline V gene lookup returns CDR1 SQVTM and CDR2 ANQGSEA. The V segment lost 6 bases and the J segment 2 bases; nucleotides outside the gene matches: 4. The CDR3 sequence is 12 residues long. The CDR3 DNA is TGCAGCGTGAGGGACAGCACCTACGAGCAGTACTTC. This encodes CSVRDSTYEQYF.

This chain joins TRBV12-3 or TRBV12-4 and TRBJ1-1; 10 positions match TRBD1. The junction had 9 bases not matched to a gene; V was cut back by 6 bases and J by 5 bases. The CDR3 is made up of 15 amino acids. The CDR3 bases are TGTGCCAGCAGGGCTCCGGGACAGGGGCAGACTGAAGCTTTCTTT. It specifies CASRAPGQGQTEAFF.

V and J are TRBV4-2 and TRBJ2-1, with 8 bases identical to TRBD2. The V segment lost 0 bases and the J segment 6 bases; nucleotides outside the gene matches: 4. Germline V gives CDR1 LGHNA, CDR2 YNFKEQ. The CDR3 loop spans 15 amino acids. For the CDR3, the DNA is TGTGCCAGCAGCCAAGACGGGGGGGTGGGCAATGAGCAGTTCTTC. Amino acids: CASSQDGGVGNEQFF.

The table lists this clonotype with many counts. The rearrangement links TRBV10-1 to TRBJ1-1; D may be TRBD1 (5 bases). V lost 3 bases to trimming and J lost 1 base, with 9 bases between them. The CDR3 has 14 amino acids. Per the germline V gene, CDR1 is WNHNN and CDR2 is SYGVQD (reference sequence). Here the CDR3 DNA reads TGCGCCAGCAGTGAACCAGGGCAGAACACTGAAGCTTTCTTT. Protein: CASSEPGQNTEAFF.

This clonotype was counted at least ten times. The V and J genes are TRBV5-1 and TRBJ1-1; 7 bases match TRBD1. The CDR3 has 15 residues. Unmatched junction bases numbered 11, after V lost 4 bases and J lost 5 bases. Looked up from germline, CDR1 is SGHRS and CDR2 is YFSETQ. CDR3 in amino acids: CASSGHKQGRTEAFF. The CDR3 DNA reads as TGCGCCAGCAGCGGACATAAACAGGGGAGGACTGAAGCTTTCTTT.

This clonotype was detected ten times or more. The chain employs TRBV12-3 or TRBV12-4 and TRBJ2-1; TRBD2 might be the D (5 bases). Trimming cost V 8 bases and J 7 bases, with 9 bases left between them. The CDR3 contains 11 residues. CDR3 in DNA: TGTGCCAGCTGCACTAGGAATGAGCAGTTCTTC. This encodes CASCTRNEQFF.

This clonotype has a count of ten or more. J is TRBJ2-1 and V is TRBV20-1, with D possibly being TRBD2 (6 bases). V was pared by 4 bases and J by 5 bases, with 12 bases between. Germline CDR1 DFQATT, CDR2 SNEGSKA (reference sequence). This CDR3 is built from 13 residues. CDR3 DNA: TGCAGTGCTATGGCGGGGTGGGACAATGAGCAGTTCTTC. It yields the protein CSAMAGWDNEQFF.

This clonotype came up many times. The chain combines TRBV20-1 with TRBJ2-2; 12 bases line up with TRBD1. This CDR3 region has 19 residues. Unmatched junction bases numbered 14, after V lost 3 bases and J lost 3 bases. Germline V gives CDR1 DFQATT, CDR2 SNEGSKA (reference sequence). CDR3 amino acids: CSASSDPGQGARDTGELFF. The DNA for the CDR3 is TGCAGTGCTAGCTCCGATCCGGGACAGGGGGCGCGAGACACCGGGGAGCTGTTTTTT.

This clonotype was observed a few times. The genes are TRBV27 and TRBJ2-1, with D tentatively TRBD1 (5 bases). The CDR3 totals 15 residues. V was pared by 5 bases and J by 4 bases, with 15 bases between. Germline values: CDR1 MNHEY, CDR2 SMNVEV (reference sequence). CDR3 nucleotides: TGTGCCAGCAGTCCCCAAGACAGTGATTACAATGAGCAGTTCTTC. This encodes CASSPQDSDYNEQFF.